This TCR beta chain was sequenced during a study of T cell repertoires in cytomegalovirus infection. Study-level information: The public TCR beta signatures pointed to both CMV infection and matching HLA type. The study, taken as a whole, reports: Using cumulative public TCR beta family frequency, the authors identified those who carried CMV together with the relevant HLA.

V was clipped by 5 bases and J by 3 bases; unmatched bases: 7. Per the germline V gene, CDR1 is SGHKS and CDR2 is YYEKEE (reference sequence). The CDR3 runs to 16 residues. This clonotype was seen only a few times. Its antigen is unidentified. TCRdb reanalysed the reads using MiXCR and keeps one entry per CDR3 protein. Of about 260,000 distinct CDR3 sequences in the sample, roughly 15% were seen once. This TCR was recovered from a human donor in good health (CMV status not recorded). Some clones in this sample may be carry-over from other donors' samples. V is TRBV5-5 and J is TRBJ2-5; 13 bases are shared with TRBD2. Sequenced input: PBMCs. This CDR3 is CASSKGLAGVEETQYF. CDR3 sequence (DNA): TGTGCCAGCAGTAAAGGACTAGCGGGAGTAGAAGAGACCCAGTACTTC.